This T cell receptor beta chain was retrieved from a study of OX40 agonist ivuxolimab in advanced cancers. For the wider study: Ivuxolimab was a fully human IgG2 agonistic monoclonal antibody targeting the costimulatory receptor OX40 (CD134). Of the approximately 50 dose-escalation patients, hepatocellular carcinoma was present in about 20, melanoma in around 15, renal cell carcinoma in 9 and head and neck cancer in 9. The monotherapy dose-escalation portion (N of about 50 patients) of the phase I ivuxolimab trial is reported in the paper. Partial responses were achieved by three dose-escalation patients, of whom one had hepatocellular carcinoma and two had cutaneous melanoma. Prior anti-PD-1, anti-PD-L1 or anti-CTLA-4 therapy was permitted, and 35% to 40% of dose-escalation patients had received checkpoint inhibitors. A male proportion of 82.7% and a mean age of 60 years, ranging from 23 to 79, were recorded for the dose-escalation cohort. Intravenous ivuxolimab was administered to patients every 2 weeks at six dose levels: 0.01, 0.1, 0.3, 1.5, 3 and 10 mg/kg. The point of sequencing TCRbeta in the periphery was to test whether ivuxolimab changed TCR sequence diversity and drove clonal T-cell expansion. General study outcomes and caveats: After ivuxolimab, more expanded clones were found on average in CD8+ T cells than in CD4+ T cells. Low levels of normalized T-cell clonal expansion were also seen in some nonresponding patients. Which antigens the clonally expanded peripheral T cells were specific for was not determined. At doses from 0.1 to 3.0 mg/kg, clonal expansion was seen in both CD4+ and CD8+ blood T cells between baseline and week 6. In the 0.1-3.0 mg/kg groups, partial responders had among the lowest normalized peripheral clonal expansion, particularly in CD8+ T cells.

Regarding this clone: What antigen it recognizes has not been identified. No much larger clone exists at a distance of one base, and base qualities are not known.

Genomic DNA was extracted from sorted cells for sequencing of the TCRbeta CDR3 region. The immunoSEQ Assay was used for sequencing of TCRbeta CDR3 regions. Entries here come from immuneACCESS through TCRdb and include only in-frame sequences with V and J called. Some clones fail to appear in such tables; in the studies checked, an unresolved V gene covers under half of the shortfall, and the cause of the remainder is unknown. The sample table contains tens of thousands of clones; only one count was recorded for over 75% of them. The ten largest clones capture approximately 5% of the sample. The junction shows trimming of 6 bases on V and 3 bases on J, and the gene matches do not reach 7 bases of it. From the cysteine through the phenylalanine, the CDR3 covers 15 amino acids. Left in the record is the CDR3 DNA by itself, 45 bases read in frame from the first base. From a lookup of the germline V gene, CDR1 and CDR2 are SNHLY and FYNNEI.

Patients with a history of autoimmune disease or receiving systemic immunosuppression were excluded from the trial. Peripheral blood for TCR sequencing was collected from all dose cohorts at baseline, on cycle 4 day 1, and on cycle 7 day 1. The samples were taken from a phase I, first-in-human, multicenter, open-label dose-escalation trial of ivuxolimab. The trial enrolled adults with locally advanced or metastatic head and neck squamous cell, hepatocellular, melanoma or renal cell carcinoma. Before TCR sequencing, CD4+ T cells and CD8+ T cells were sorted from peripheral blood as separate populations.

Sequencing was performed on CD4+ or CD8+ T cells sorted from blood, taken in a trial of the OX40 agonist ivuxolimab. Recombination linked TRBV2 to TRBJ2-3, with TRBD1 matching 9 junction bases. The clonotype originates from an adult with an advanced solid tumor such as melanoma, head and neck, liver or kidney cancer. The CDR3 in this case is CASRHRGLRTDTQYF. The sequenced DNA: TGTGCCAGCAGACACAGGGGGCTTCGGACAGATACGCAGTATTTT.